This TCR beta chain emerged from a study of CD8 T cells in ankylosing spondylitis. The study, taken as a whole, reports: Reportedly, significant enrichment of disease-linked clones occurred in matched ankylosing spondylitis synovial fluid. Clones that were linked to disease were CD8+ and were relatively rare in peripheral blood. A motif in TCR beta, a set of under ten highly homologous variants, appeared characteristic of ankylosing spondylitis blood.

It was by quantitative 5'-RACE with molecular barcodes that TCR beta libraries were made. TCRdb itself ran the 5' RACE reads through MiXCR, one entry per CDR3 protein. The sample holds 250,000 to 400,000 distinct CDR3 sequences, under 14% seen once. This clonotype came up a few times. Its target is not known. Germline assignment: CDR1 DFQATT and CDR2 SNEGSKA (reference sequence). The germline V and J ends were trimmed by 0 bases and 1 base, with 10 bases remaining between them. This CDR3 has 14 amino acids. The clonotype comes from a female donor with ankylosing spondylitis or in good health (not recorded which). Input material: blood, either unsorted or a sorted T cell fraction (not recorded which). The chain couples TRBV20-1 to TRBJ2-7, with D perhaps TRBD2 (5 bases). The CDR3 bases are TGCAGTGCTAGAGATGGGAGCGGATCCTACGAGCAGTACTTC. This translates into CSARDGSGSYEQYF.